This is a list of T cell receptor beta chains from one sample in a study of cytomegalovirus exposure and HLA in healthy donors. Data came from immunoSEQ multiplex PCR; TCRdb stores just in-frame clones and leaves some out. The table lists 160,000 or so clones, approximately 80% of them singletons, with 1.9% in the top ten. Material for sequencing was PBMCs. All receptors come from a man between 18 and 35 years old in good health and CMV-seronegative. Each CDR3 is given without its conserved first and last residue.

V gene: TRBV18; J gene: TRBJ2-7; CDR3 protein: ASSPRAGDASYEQY
V gene: TRBV4-3; J gene: TRBJ1-5; CDR3 protein: ASSQTPDSGQPQH
V gene: TRBV14; J gene: TRBJ2-3; CDR3 protein: ASSPGLAGPAAMGHTDTQY
V gene: TRBV5-1; J gene: TRBJ1-6; CDR3 protein: ASSLGVSDSSGSPLH
V gene: TRBV6-5; J gene: TRBJ2-3; CDR3 protein: ASSYSTGGSDTQY
V gene: TRBV7-2; J gene: TRBJ2-1; CDR3 protein: ASIPSVYNEQF
V gene: TRBV5-1; J gene: TRBJ2-7; CDR3 protein: ASSLGGGRTYEQY
V gene: TRBV2; J gene: TRBJ2-5; CDR3 protein: ASSWTGIQETQY
V gene: TRBV5-1; J gene: TRBJ2-5; CDR3 protein: ASSWDREGTQY
V gene: TRBV7-3; J gene: TRBJ2-1; CDR3 protein: ASSFGGRGEQF
V gene: TRBV19; J gene: TRBJ1-1; CDR3 protein: ASSPPDRGIWNTEAF
V gene: TRBV27; J gene: TRBJ2-7; CDR3 protein: ASSDDLVGPTSYEQY
V gene: TRBV6-5; J gene: TRBJ1-2; CDR3 protein: ASSYSIGGAGYT
V gene: TRBV7-2; J gene: TRBJ1-6; CDR3 protein: ASSLVVLKSPLH
V gene: TRBV7-2; J gene: TRBJ2-2; CDR3 protein: ASRKPGTGGTGELF
V gene: TRBV14; J gene: TRBJ2-5; CDR3 protein: ASSPPERGGRETQY
V gene: TRBV15; J gene: TRBJ2-7; CDR3 protein: ATSGGLGSYEQY
V gene: TRBV9; J gene: TRBJ1-6; CDR3 protein: ASSVEGGGPLH
V gene: TRBV28; J gene: TRBJ2-5; CDR3 protein: ASKGGGAGVQETQY
V gene: TRBV7-2; J gene: TRBJ2-7; CDR3 protein: ASSHSGPSSYEQY
V gene: TRBV5-1; J gene: TRBJ2-2; CDR3 protein: ASSPQGRNTGELF
V gene: TRBV2; J gene: TRBJ1-5; CDR3 protein: ASSEPGANQPQH
V gene: TRBV9; J gene: TRBJ2-3; CDR3 protein: ASSVVSGDTQY
V gene: TRBV28; J gene: TRBJ2-3; CDR3 protein: ASSFTASVGTQY
V gene: TRBV7-9; J gene: TRBJ2-7; CDR3 protein: ASSSGRAYEQY
V gene: TRBV15; J gene: TRBJ1-2; CDR3 protein: ATSMGIGALVRGYT
V gene: TRBV27; J gene: TRBJ1-1; CDR3 protein: ASSLLSGTEAF
V gene: TRBV19; J gene: TRBJ2-1; CDR3 protein: ASSNKRDYEQF
V gene: TRBV5-1; J gene: TRBJ2-1; CDR3 protein: ASSTGTGGFEQF
V gene: TRBV21-1; J gene: TRBJ2-7; CDR3 protein: ASSKVSPGTVTNEQY
V gene: TRBV7-9; J gene: TRBJ1-3; CDR3 protein: ASSLRVGESGNTIY
V gene: TRBV5-1; J gene: TRBJ1-5; CDR3 protein: ASRVTVDQPQH
V gene: TRBV29-1; J gene: TRBJ2-3; CDR3 protein: SAVLGLAGASRDTQY
V gene: TRBV28; J gene: TRBJ1-2; CDR3 protein: ASSFHDRDYGYT
V gene: TRBV6-1; J gene: TRBJ1-5; CDR3 protein: ASSDLTDHSNQPQH
V gene: TRBV16; J gene: TRBJ2-2; CDR3 protein: ASSQSPTGAPAGELF
V gene: TRBV10-3; J gene: TRBJ1-6; CDR3 protein: AISESTPGGNSPLH
V gene: TRBV9; J gene: TRBJ2-1; CDR3 protein: ASSVDGGTYNEQF
V gene: TRBV4-1; J gene: TRBJ2-3; CDR3 protein: ASSPRYGSGTDTQY
V gene: TRBV5-1; J gene: TRBJ1-4; CDR3 protein: ASSLTGTGEKLF
V gene: TRBV4-1; J gene: TRBJ2-1; CDR3 protein: ASSQVLGLADYNEQF